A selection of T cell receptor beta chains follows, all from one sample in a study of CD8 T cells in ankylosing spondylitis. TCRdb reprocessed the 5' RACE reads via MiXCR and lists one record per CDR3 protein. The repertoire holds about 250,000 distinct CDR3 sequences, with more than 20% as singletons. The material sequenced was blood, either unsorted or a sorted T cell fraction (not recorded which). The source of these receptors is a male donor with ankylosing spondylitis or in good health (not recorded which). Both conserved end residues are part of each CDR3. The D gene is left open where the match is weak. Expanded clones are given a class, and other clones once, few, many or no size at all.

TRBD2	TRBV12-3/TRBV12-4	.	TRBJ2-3	CASLGGAGGPKDTQYF	TGTGCCAGCCTAGGTGGAGCGGGGGGGCCTAAAGATACGCAGTATTTT
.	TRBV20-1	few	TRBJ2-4	CSARQGGTPKNIQYF	TGCAGTGCTAGACAAGGCGGGACACCAAAAAACATTCAGTACTTC
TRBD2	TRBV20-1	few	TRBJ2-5	CSAWSSGAQETQYF	TGCAGTGCTTGGTCTAGCGGGGCCCAAGAGACCCAGTACTTC
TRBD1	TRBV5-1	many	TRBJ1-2	CASSLETGGAYGYTF	TGCGCCAGCAGCTTGGAGACAGGGGGCGCTTATGGCTACACCTTC
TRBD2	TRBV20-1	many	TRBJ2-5	CSVPAGGKTQYF	TGCAGTGTCCCAGCGGGGGGAAAGACCCAGTACTTC
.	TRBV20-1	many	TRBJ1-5	CSATDGHRFQVNQPQHF	TGCAGTGCGACAGACGGACATAGGTTTCAGGTGAATCAGCCCCAGCATTTT
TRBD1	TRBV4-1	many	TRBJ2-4	CASSQGQGFDIQYF	TGCGCCAGCAGCCAGGGACAGGGATTTGATATTCAGTACTTC
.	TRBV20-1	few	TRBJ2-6	CSARDLPSGANVLTF	TGCAGTGCTAGGGACCTTCCCTCTGGGGCCAACGTCCTGACTTTC
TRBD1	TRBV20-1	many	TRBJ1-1	CSPRQGGEAFF	TGCAGCCCTAGACAGGGAGGTGAAGCTTTCTTT
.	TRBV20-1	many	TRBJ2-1	CSADTGNPTPEQFF	TGCAGTGCCGATACCGGGAACCCAACCCCTGAGCAGTTCTTC
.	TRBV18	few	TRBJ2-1	CASSPLQWYNEQFF	TGTGCCAGCTCACCACTCCAATGGTACAATGAGCAGTTCTTC
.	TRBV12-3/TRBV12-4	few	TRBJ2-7	CASSTTASYEQYF	TGTGCCAGCAGTACGACGGCTTCCTACGAGCAGTACTTC
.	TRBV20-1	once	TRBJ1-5	CSAREGGGNQPQHF	TGCAGTGCGCGGGAGGGAGGGGGCAATCAGCCCCAGCATTTT
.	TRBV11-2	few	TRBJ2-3	CASSAKGMGADTQYF	TGTGCCAGCAGCGCAAAGGGAATGGGCGCAGATACGCAGTATTTT
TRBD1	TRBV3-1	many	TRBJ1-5	CASSGGTGSNQPQHF	TGTGCCAGCAGCGGAGGGACAGGGAGCAATCAGCCCCAGCATTTT
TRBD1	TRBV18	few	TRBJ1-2	CASSPLVGTGLYPGGYTF	TGTGCCAGCTCACCACTCGTCGGGACAGGCCTCTATCCAGGAGGCTACACCTTC
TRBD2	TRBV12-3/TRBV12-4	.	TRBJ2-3	CASRPLRGGTDTQYF	TGTGCCAGCAGGCCCCTGCGGGGGGGCACAGATACGCAGTATTTT
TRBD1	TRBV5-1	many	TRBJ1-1	CASSLQGPETEAFF	TGCGCCAGCAGCTTACAGGGGCCGGAGACTGAAGCTTTCTTT
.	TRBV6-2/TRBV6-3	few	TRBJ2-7	CASSHRDLIPEQYF	TGTGCCAGCAGTCACAGGGATCTCATCCCCGAGCAGTACTTC
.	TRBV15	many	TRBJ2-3	CATSETGGTDTQYF	TGTGCCACCAGTGAGACGGGGGGCACAGATACGCAGTATTTT
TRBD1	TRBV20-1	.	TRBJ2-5	CSVGTGAEETQYF	TGCAGTGTCGGGACAGGGGCCGAAGAGACCCAGTACTTC
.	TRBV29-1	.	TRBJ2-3	CSVVQGRTDTQYF	TGCAGCGTTGTGCAGGGAAGGACAGATACGCAGTATTTT
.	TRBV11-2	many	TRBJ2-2	CASSPGGNPGAGELFF	TGTGCCAGCAGCCCTGGGGGAAACCCGGGGGCCGGGGAGCTGTTTTTT
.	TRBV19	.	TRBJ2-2	CASTSRDAGELFF	TGTGCCAGTACCTCCCGGGACGCCGGGGAGCTGTTTTTT
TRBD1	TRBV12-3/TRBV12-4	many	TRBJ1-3	CASRRDRGLSGNTIYF	TGTGCCAGCAGACGGGACAGGGGCCTCTCTGGAAACACCATATATTTT
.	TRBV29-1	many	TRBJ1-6	CSVGQTYNSPLHF	TGCAGCGTTGGTCAGACGTATAATTCACCCCTCCACTTT